The rows below give T cell receptor beta chains drawn from one sample of a study of blood T cell repertoires in COVID-19. Data came from immunoSEQ multiplex PCR; TCRdb stores just in-frame clones and leaves some out. The sample lists 65,000 to 90,000 clones; approximately 78% were seen once. The material sequenced was peripheral blood. The receptors originated from a woman older than 75 with active or convalescent COVID-19. The CDR3 runs from the conserved cysteine through the conserved F or W. The order of the fields is J gene, clone size, V gene, D gene, CDR3 DNA, CDR3 protein. A D gene is named only where the DNA matches it firmly. Clone size is shown for a subset of rows, as once, few, many or a class of expanded clone.

J gene: TRBJ1-2; clone size: NA; V gene: TRBV6-1; D gene: TRBD1; CDR3 DNA: TGTGCCAGCAGTGACCCGACAGGGAACTATGGCTACACCTTC; CDR3 protein: CASSDPTGNYGYTF
J gene: TRBJ1-5; clone size: NA; V gene: TRBV18; D gene: NA; CDR3 DNA: TGTGCCAGCTCACCTTCAGGCAATCAGCCCCAGCATTTT; CDR3 protein: CASSPSGNQPQHF
J gene: TRBJ1-1; clone size: NA; V gene: TRBV6-5; D gene: NA; CDR3 DNA: TGTGCCAGCAGTTACTCGAACAGGATGAACACTGAAGCTTTCTTT; CDR3 protein: CASSYSNRMNTEAFF
J gene: TRBJ2-7; clone size: NA; V gene: TRBV5-4; D gene: NA; CDR3 DNA: TGTGCCAGCAGCCGACAGGCCTCGAGTGACTACGAGCAGTACTTC; CDR3 protein: CASSRQASSDYEQYF
J gene: TRBJ1-6; clone size: NA; V gene: TRBV7-3; D gene: TRBD1; CDR3 DNA: TGTGCCAGCAGCTCGGGACAGGGCTCCCTTTTTTATAATTCACCCCTCCACTTT; CDR3 protein: CASSSGQGSLFYNSPLHF
J gene: TRBJ2-7; clone size: NA; V gene: TRBV4-3; D gene: TRBD2; CDR3 DNA: TGCGCCAGCAGCCAGTACACGAGCGGGGGGGCTTCTTACGAGCAGTACTTC; CDR3 protein: CASSQYTSGGASYEQYF
J gene: TRBJ1-2; clone size: NA; V gene: TRBV3-1/TRBV3-2; D gene: NA; CDR3 DNA: TGTGCCAGCAGCCAAGATAGGGTTCGGAGGCATGGCTACACCTTC; CDR3 protein: CASSQDRVRRHGYTF
J gene: TRBJ2-5; clone size: NA; V gene: TRBV7-2; D gene: NA; CDR3 DNA: TGTGCCAGCAGCTTAAGTCTCCGGGGTTCTTGGGAGACCCAGTACTTC; CDR3 protein: CASSLSLRGSWETQYF
J gene: TRBJ1-1; clone size: NA; V gene: TRBV5-1; D gene: TRBD1; CDR3 DNA: TGCGCCAGCAGCTTGGCCCAGGGGGCCCATGAAGCTTTCTTT; CDR3 protein: CASSLAQGAHEAFF
J gene: TRBJ1-4; clone size: NA; V gene: TRBV19; D gene: TRBD1; CDR3 DNA: TGTGCCAGCAAAGACGGACAGGGGGGGACAACTAATGAAAAACTGTTTTTT; CDR3 protein: CASKDGQGGTTNEKLFF
J gene: TRBJ2-7; clone size: NA; V gene: TRBV5-6; D gene: NA; CDR3 DNA: TGTGCCAGCAGCCCGGGTCTGGGCGAGCAGTACTTC; CDR3 protein: CASSPGLGEQYF
J gene: TRBJ2-7; clone size: NA; V gene: TRBV5-4; D gene: NA; CDR3 DNA: TGTGCCAGCAGCTTGCCAGCGCCACCGTACGAGCAGTACTTC; CDR3 protein: CASSLPAPPYEQYF
J gene: TRBJ2-2; clone size: NA; V gene: TRBV7-2; D gene: TRBD1; CDR3 DNA: TGTGCCAGCAGCCGTCAGGGGGCCGGGACCGGGGAGCTGTTTTTT; CDR3 protein: CASSRQGAGTGELFF
J gene: TRBJ2-5; clone size: NA; V gene: TRBV29-1; D gene: NA; CDR3 DNA: TGCAGCGTTCGAGCGACAGAGACCCAGTACTTC; CDR3 protein: CSVRATETQYF
J gene: TRBJ1-3; clone size: once; V gene: TRBV2; D gene: NA; CDR3 DNA: TGTGCCAGCATCCTCTCTGGAAACACCATATATTTT; CDR3 protein: CASILSGNTIYF
J gene: TRBJ1-2; clone size: NA; V gene: TRBV24-1; D gene: NA; CDR3 DNA: TGTGCCACCAGTGATCCTCAGGGTCGGTATGGCTACACCTTC; CDR3 protein: CATSDPQGRYGYTF
J gene: TRBJ2-5; clone size: few; V gene: TRBV24-1; D gene: NA; CDR3 DNA: TGTGCCACCAGTGATGGCGGGGGCCTCCAAGAGACCCAGTACTTC; CDR3 protein: CATSDGGGLQETQYF
J gene: TRBJ2-1; clone size: NA; V gene: TRBV28; D gene: TRBD1; CDR3 DNA: TGTGCCAGCAGACCAAACAGGGGGCGCATAAGGAATGAGCAGTTCTTC; CDR3 protein: CASRPNRGRIRNEQFF
J gene: TRBJ2-1; clone size: NA; V gene: TRBV7-2; D gene: TRBD2; CDR3 DNA: TGTGCCAGCAGCGCACGAAGCGGGGGGCTCTACAATGAGCAGTTCTTC; CDR3 protein: CASSARSGGLYNEQFF
J gene: TRBJ2-2; clone size: NA; V gene: TRBV10-1; D gene: NA; CDR3 DNA: TGCGCCAGCAGCCCCTCGAACACCGGGGAGCTGTTTTTT; CDR3 protein: CASSPSNTGELFF
J gene: TRBJ2-3; clone size: NA; V gene: TRBV5-1; D gene: TRBD2; CDR3 DNA: TGCGCCAGCAGCTTGGATCGCGGGGGAAATACGCAGTATTTT; CDR3 protein: CASSLDRGGNTQYF
J gene: TRBJ2-7; clone size: NA; V gene: TRBV28; D gene: TRBD1; CDR3 DNA: TGTGCCAGCAGTCCTTCATGGGGACAGGGGATCGAGCAGTACTTC; CDR3 protein: CASSPSWGQGIEQYF
J gene: TRBJ1-1; clone size: NA; V gene: TRBV12-3/TRBV12-4; D gene: NA; CDR3 DNA: TGTGCCAGCAGACCAGGGTGGGGCACTGAAGCTTTCTTT; CDR3 protein: CASRPGWGTEAFF
J gene: TRBJ1-5; clone size: once; V gene: TRBV12-3/TRBV12-4; D gene: TRBD1; CDR3 DNA: TGTGCCAGCGGAGGGGGCCAAAATCAGCCCCAGCATTTT; CDR3 protein: CASGGGQNQPQHF
J gene: TRBJ1-3; clone size: NA; V gene: TRBV12-5; D gene: NA; CDR3 DNA: TGTGCTAGTGGTTTGGCCCGACAGTACCCAAGAAACACCATATATTTT; CDR3 protein: CASGLARQYPRNTIYF
J gene: TRBJ1-6; clone size: few; V gene: TRBV7-9; D gene: NA; CDR3 DNA: TGTGCCAGCAGCTTAGGCTTAAGGGGACCCCTCCACTTT; CDR3 protein: CASSLGLRGPLHF
J gene: TRBJ1-2; clone size: NA; V gene: TRBV6-5; D gene: TRBD1; CDR3 DNA: TGTGCCAGCAGTTACTTGCCAGGGGGGAACTATGGCTACACCTTC; CDR3 protein: CASSYLPGGNYGYTF
J gene: TRBJ1-5; clone size: NA; V gene: TRBV7-2; D gene: NA; CDR3 DNA: TGTGCCAGCAGCTTAGTCCAGGGAAGCAATCAGCCCCAGCATTTT; CDR3 protein: CASSLVQGSNQPQHF
J gene: TRBJ2-3; clone size: NA; V gene: TRBV4-2; D gene: NA; CDR3 DNA: TGTGCCAGCAGTCCCCTTTGGGGCTCCACAGATACGCAGTATTTT; CDR3 protein: CASSPLWGSTDTQYF
J gene: TRBJ2-7; clone size: NA; V gene: TRBV3-1/TRBV3-2; D gene: NA; CDR3 DNA: TGTGCCAGCAGCCAAGGGACAGTTCCTAGAGAGCAGTACTTC; CDR3 protein: CASSQGTVPREQYF
J gene: TRBJ1-1; clone size: NA; V gene: TRBV15; D gene: NA; CDR3 DNA: TGTGCCACCAGCAGAGGAAGTACACCGACGGGCACTGAAGCTTTCTTT; CDR3 protein: CATSRGSTPTGTEAFF
J gene: TRBJ1-1; clone size: NA; V gene: TRBV4-1; D gene: TRBD1; CDR3 DNA: TGCGCCAGCAGCCAAGGGACAGGGGTGATGACTGAAGCTTTCTTT; CDR3 protein: CASSQGTGVMTEAFF